Following are 20 T cell receptor beta chains from one sample sequenced in a study of T cell changes during pregnancy in multiple sclerosis. The table came from immunoSEQ multiplex PCR; TCRdb's copy has only in-frame clones and leaves some out. The table records about 50,000 clones, approximately 90% of them present only once. Sequencing was performed on CD8+ T cells from peripheral blood mononuclear cells, taken after pregnancy. The source of these receptors is a female donor with multiple sclerosis, enrolled in a pregnancy study.

J is TRBJ2-7 and V is TRBV27; 10 bases align to TRBD1. This CDR3 comprises 14 residues. The J segment lost 3 bases and the V segment lost 9 bases, leaving 8 bases of the junction unmatched. The V gene's germline CDR1 is MNHEY and CDR2 SMNVEV (reference sequence). CDR3 loop: CASFAGTGVYEQYF. In nucleotides, the CDR3 is TGTGCCAGTTTTGCCGGGACAGGGGTCTACGAGCAGTACTTC.

The chain employs TRBV29-1 and TRBJ2-1; 8 nucleotides line up with TRBD2. Trimming removed 7 bases from V and 4 bases from J; junction bases left unmatched: 6. CDR3 length equals 13 residues. CDR1 and CDR2 from the germline V gene are SQVTM and ANQGSEA. CDR3 nucleotide sequence: TGCAGCGCCTCGGGGGGGAGTTACAATGAGCAGTTCTTC. It encodes CSASGGSYNEQFF.

The CDR3 here is CASSVDEAFGQPQHF. CDR3 coding DNA: TGTGCCAGCAGCGTAGACGAGGCATTCGGTCAGCCCCAGCATTTT. The chain is built from TRBV9 and TRBJ1-5; unclear D gene. The germline V gene encodes CDR1 SGDLS and CDR2 YYNGEE. The CDR3 is 15 residues long. V was shortened by 0 bases and J by 6 bases, with 13 bases between the two germline ends.

This clone is a singleton in its sample. The V call is TRBV6-5, the J call TRBJ2-3; maybe TRBD2 (5 bases). This CDR3 contains 13 residues. With 4 bases removed from V and 4 bases from J, the gap between germline ends came to 9 bases. Germline loops: CDR1 MNHEY, CDR2 SVGAGI. The CDR3, as DNA: TGTGCCAGCAGTTCCCCAGCGGCAGATACGCAGTATTTT. As protein: CASSSPAADTQYF.

V gene TRBV6-1 combines with J gene TRBJ1-5, with D uncertain. The germline CDR1 and CDR2 sequences are MNHNS and SASEGT. The CDR3 is 14 residues long. V was trimmed by 2 bases and J by 7 bases, leaving 12 bases between them. CDR3 region: CASSEYAGGQPQHF. The CDR3, as DNA: TGTGCCAGCAGTGAATACGCAGGAGGGCAGCCCCAGCATTTT.

The rearrangement uses TRBV6-1 and TRBJ1-4; 9 positions agree with TRBD1. The length of the CDR3 is 16 residues. Germline-derived CDR1 and CDR2 are MNHNS and SASEGT. J lost 7 bases, V lost 3 bases, and 9 bases had no gene match. This CDR3 is CASSDPYRGLGEKLFF. Here the CDR3 DNA reads TGTGCCAGCAGTGATCCCTACAGGGGGCTTGGTGAAAAACTGTTTTTT.

A single count supports this clone. The V gene is TRBV6-5, the J gene TRBJ2-5, with D possibly matching TRBD2 (6 bases). Trimming took off 8 bases at V and 2 bases at J, with 12 bases between the two ends. There are 13 residues in the CDR3. Germline CDR1 and CDR2: MNHEY and SVGAGI. CDR3 in amino acids: CASQLTSQETQYF. DNA for the CDR3: TGTGCCAGCCAACTGACTAGTCAAGAGACCCAGTACTTC.

V gene TRBV7-3 combines with J gene TRBJ2-7, with D perhaps TRBD2 (5 bases). Per germline, CDR1 SGHTA and CDR2 FQGTGA. V lost 5 bases, J lost 0 bases, and 8 bases lay in between. The length of the CDR3 is 13 residues. The CDR3, as DNA: TGTGCCAGCAGCCAAGGGAGCTCCTACGAGCAGTACTTC. Translating gives CASSQGSSYEQYF.

V is TRBV6-5 and J is TRBJ2-1, with D perhaps TRBD1 (6 bases). From germline, CDR1 is MNHEY and CDR2 SVGAGI. V lost 5 bases and J lost 8, with 10 bases in between. The CDR3 contains 12 residues. The CDR3 DNA follows: TGTGCCAGCAGTCCCAGGGGCGATGAGCAGTTCTTC. Translated, it gives CASSPRGDEQFF.

The chain links TRBV5-6 to TRBJ1-2, with D unresolved. V lost 2 bases to trimming and J lost 1 base, with 12 bases between them. Germline V gene sequence: CDR1 SGHDT, CDR2 YYEEEE. The CDR3 loop spans 15 amino acids. CDR3 sequence (DNA): TGTGCCAGCAGCTTTTCCCCGACACTTAACTATGGCTACACCTTC. As protein: CASSFSPTLNYGYTF.

The chain joins TRBV27 to TRBJ2-3; no clear D gene. Germline V CDR1 and CDR2: MNHEY, SMNVEV (reference sequence). The CDR3 consists of 15 residues. Trimming shortened V by 2 bases and J by 0 bases, and 9 bases separated the two germline ends. The CDR3 region has the DNA TGTGCCAGCAGTTTAGGAGCTTTGAGCACAGATACGCAGTATTTT. This codes for CASSLGALSTDTQYF.

The chain uses TRBV11-3 and TRBJ2-7; 9 positions agree with TRBD2. V was clipped by 8 bases and J by 4 bases; unmatched bases: 12. CDR1 SGHNT and CDR2 YENEEA come from the germline V gene. The CDR3 sequence is 15 residues long. The CDR3 spells CASPKDLAGTYEQYF. The CDR3 DNA follows: TGTGCCAGCCCGAAAGACCTAGCGGGGACTTACGAGCAGTACTTC.

As for this clone: The sample holds other DNA sequences that translate to the same CDR3. V is TRBV9 and J is TRBJ1-5, with D perhaps matching TRBD1 (5 bases). The CDR3 totals 14 residues. V was pared by 2 bases and J by 4 bases, with 10 bases between. Germline V gives CDR1 SGDLS, CDR2 YYNGEE. CDR3 nucleotide sequence: TGTGCCAGCAGCGTCGGTGGGGGGAATCAGCCCCAGCATTTT. Translation: CASSVGGGNQPQHF.

V usage is TRBV19 and J usage is TRBJ2-2; 8 bases are a match to TRBD1. The germline CDR1 and CDR2 sequences are LNHDA and SQIVND (reference sequence). The CDR3 totals 14 residues. V lost 8 bases and J lost 6; bases outside the gene matches: 8. CDR3 residues: CASVDRDWAGELFF. The CDR3 DNA reads as TGTGCCAGTGTGGACAGGGACTGGGCCGGGGAGCTGTTTTTT.

The chain is built from TRBV4-1 and TRBJ2-7, with 9 bases lining up with TRBD2. J was trimmed by 9 bases and V by 1 base; bases with no gene match: 16. Germline V gene sequence: CDR1 MGHRA, CDR2 YSYEKL. The CDR3 is 17 amino acids. The DNA for the CDR3 is TGCGCCAGCAGCCAAGGTGCGAGCGGGGGGATGGCGCGGGGGCAGTACTTC. It codes for CASSQGASGGMARGQYF.

For the CDR3, the DNA is TGTGCCAGCAGCTTTATAAATGAGCAGTTCTTC. It translates to CASSFINEQFF. The rearrangement uses TRBV11-2 and TRBJ2-1, with D hard to call. The germline CDR1 and CDR2 sequences are SGHAT and FQNNGV. This CDR3 comprises 11 residues. V was shortened by 3 bases and J by 7 bases, with 4 bases between the two germline ends.

This clone was picked up one time. This chain connects TRBV6-5 to TRBJ1-1; weak D call: TRBD1 (6 bases). Looked up from germline, CDR1 is MNHEY and CDR2 is SVGAGI. Trimming removed 2 bases from V and 3 bases from J, with 13 bases in between. The CDR3 runs 15 residues. CDR3 sequence: CASSYRVDSHTEAFF. CDR3 sequence (DNA): TGTGCCAGCAGTTACCGGGTGGACAGCCACACTGAAGCTTTCTTT.

The chain is built from TRBV7-3 and TRBJ2-3; 9 nucleotides line up with TRBD1. V was clipped by 4 bases and J by 4 bases; unmatched bases: 6. Germline loops: CDR1 SGHTA, CDR2 FQGTGA. The CDR3 covers 15 residues. CDR3 nucleotides: TGTGCCAGCAGCTCACAGGGGGCTGTGTCAGATACGCAGTATTTT. Encoded protein: CASSSQGAVSDTQYF.

The chain combines TRBV6-4 with TRBJ2-1; 11 bases align to TRBD2. J lost 10 bases, V lost 5 bases, and 10 bases had no gene match. In germline, CDR1 is MRHNA, CDR2 SNTAGT. This CDR3 contains 15 residues. The CDR3 region has the DNA TGTGCCAGCAGTCCGACCTTTAGCGGGGGGGACGAGCAGTTCTTC. Translation: CASSPTFSGGDEQFF.

V is TRBV27 and J is TRBJ1-5, with a tentative D call TRBD1 (5 bases). V lost 4 bases and J 10 bases, leaving 20 bases between the germline ends. Per germline, CDR1 MNHEY and CDR2 SMNVEV (reference sequence). CDR3 length: 15 amino acids. The CDR3 spells CASSSRQSAGIPQHF. The CDR3, as DNA: TGTGCCAGCAGTTCCCGACAGTCAGCCGGTATTCCCCAGCATTTT.